This T cell receptor beta chain was recovered during a study of blood T cell repertoires in COVID-19. The study recruited people aged roughly 18 to 100 years across under 25 US areas. The repertoire was sequenced with immunoSEQ multiplex PCR; TCRdb's copy has only in-frame clones and lacks some. The data contain roughly 400,000 clones, roughly 89% of them seen just once; the ten biggest clones take up about 10%. This CDR3 is built from 16 residues. Germline V lookup: CDR1 SGDLS, CDR2 YYNGEE. The junction had 7 bases not matched to a gene; V was cut back by 3 bases and J by 4 bases. The sequence derives from a woman aged 45-59 years who had recovered from COVID-19. The chain recombines TRBV9 with TRBJ2-2, with 9 bases lining up with TRBD1. The sequencing sample was made of PBMCs or T cells enriched from blood (not recorded which). The CDR3 DNA reads as TGTGCCAGCAGCGCCACCGGGACAGGGATCACCGGGGAGCTGTTTTTT. As protein: CASSATGTGITGELFF.